This TCR beta chain is from a study of T cell repertoires in cytomegalovirus infection. Study findings and constraints: There were HLA-C-restricted CMV-specific TCR beta clonotypes dominating the ex vivo response.

TCRdb re-called the reads with MiXCR, one entry per CDR3 protein. The repertoire includes 600,000 to 800,000 distinct CDR3 sequences, 20% to 25% of them detected once, and 7.5% to 9% sits in the top ten. CDR3 size: 13 residues. J was trimmed by 9 bases and V by 4 bases; bases with no gene match: 6. CDR1 and CDR2 from the germline V gene are MNHEY and SMNVEV (reference sequence). With regard to this clonotype: Its cognate antigen is unknown.

The receptor comes from a human donor in good health (CMV status not recorded). Some clones in this sample may be carry-over from other donors' samples. The source material was CD8+ T cells from PBMCs. The chain uses TRBV27 and TRBJ2-1; 7 bases are a match to TRBD2. This CDR3 reads CASSWGGAGEQFF. The CDR3 DNA follows: TGTGCCAGCAGTTGGGGAGGGGCTGGTGAGCAGTTCTTC.